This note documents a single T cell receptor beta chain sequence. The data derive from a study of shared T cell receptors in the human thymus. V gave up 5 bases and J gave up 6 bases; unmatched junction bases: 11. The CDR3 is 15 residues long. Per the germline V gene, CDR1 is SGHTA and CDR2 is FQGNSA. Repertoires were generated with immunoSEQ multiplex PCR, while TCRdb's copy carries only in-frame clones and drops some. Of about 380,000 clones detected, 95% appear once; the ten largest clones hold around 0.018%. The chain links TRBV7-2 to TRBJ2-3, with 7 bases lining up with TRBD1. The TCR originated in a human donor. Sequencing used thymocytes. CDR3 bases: TGTGCCAGCAGCACCCCGGACAGGCCAGGGGATACGCAGTATTTT. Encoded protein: CASSTPDRPGDTQYF. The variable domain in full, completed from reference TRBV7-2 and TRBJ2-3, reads GAGVSQSPSNKVTEKGKDVELRCDPISGHTALYWYRQSLGQGLEFLIYFQGNSAPDKSGLPSDRFSAERTGGSVSTLTIQRTQQEDSAVYLCASSTPDRPGDTQYFGPGTRLTVL.